This T cell receptor beta chain originates from a study of regulatory T cells in long-lasting Graves disease. Study outcomes and limitations: Among samples with persistent disease, TRBV28, TRBJ1-2 and TRBJ2-5 were favored.

CDR3-region Arm-PCR and iRepertoire HTBI primers produced the TCR beta libraries. TCRdb ran MiXCR on the multiplex PCR reads and lists one entry per CDR3 protein. The sample has roughly 360,000 distinct CDR3 sequences, 10% to 15% seen once. The time point is: newly diagnosed GD, antithyroid drugs for less than 3 months. There was RNA extracted from PBMCs, and the TCR library was made from it. This clonotype has at least ten counts. Antigen: not known. Germline CDR1 reads LNHDA; CDR2 reads SQIVND (reference sequence). The V segment lost 2 bases and the J segment 8 bases; nucleotides outside the gene matches: 5. CDR3 size: 13 residues. These data were also reused for a study on T cells in Graves' hyperthyroidism and ophthalmopathy. Per that paper: Subjects aged 18 to 65 presented with newly diagnosed hyperthyroidism of less than 2 months' duration.

The genes are TRBV19 and TRBJ1-2; 7 nucleotides match TRBD1. The clonotype comes from a woman aged 18-30 years with Graves disease. Sequencing was performed on peripheral blood mononuclear cells (PBMCs), taken at new diagnosis, from a patient treated with antithyroid drugs. The CDR3 region has the DNA TGTGCCAGTAGTATAAGGACAGGCTGGGGCTACACCTTC. Protein sequence: CASSIRTGWGYTF.